A single sample gave rise to the 15 T cell receptor beta chains below, sequenced in a study of CD8 T cells in Susac syndrome. RNA amounts of about 0.45 to 1 ug underwent reverse transcription with random hexamers. TCRdb fed the immunoSEQ multiplex PCR reads into MiXCR, producing one record per CDR3 protein. This sample has fewer than 200,000 distinct CDR3 sequences, with 75% to 95% found just once. The sequenced sample was CD4+ T cells from PBMCs. The source of these receptors is a human donor with Susac syndrome.

The chain uses TRBV28 and TRBJ2-3; D is uncertain. V shed 5 bases and J shed 3 bases, with 15 bases lying between them. Germline CDR1 MDHEN, CDR2 SYDVKM. CDR3 size: 15 residues. CDR3 bases: TGTGCCAGCAGTGCCCCGGGTGAAAGAACAGATACGCAGTATTTT. Encoded protein: CASSAPGERTDTQYF.

The chain joins TRBV7-9 to TRBJ2-1; 10 bases agree with TRBD1. The V segment lost 4 bases and the J segment 3 bases; nucleotides outside the gene matches: 6. CDR1 is SEHNR and CDR2 is FQNEAQ in the germline V gene (reference sequence). The CDR3 contains 16 residues. In DNA form, the CDR3 reads TGTGCCAGCAGCTCTAGACAGGGGGCTTTCTACAATGAGCAGTTCTTC. It translates to CASSSRQGAFYNEQFF. The variable domain in full, with the rest retrieved from reference TRBV7-9 and TRBJ2-1, is DTGVSQNPRHKITKRGQNVTFRCDPISEHNRLYWYRQTLGQGPEFLTYFQNEAQLEKSRLLSDRFSAERPKGSFSTLEIQRTEQGDSAMYLCASSSRQGAFYNEQFFGPGTRLTVL.

This sequence joins TRBV11-2 and TRBJ2-2; TRBD1 is a possible D gene (6 bases). The germline CDR1 and CDR2 sequences are SGHAT and FQNNGV. The CDR3 totals 15 residues. Deletions cut 5 bases from V and 2 bases from J, with 12 bases between. The CDR3 region has the DNA TGTGCCAGCAGCCGCTTGACAGGAAACACCGGGGAGCTGTTTTTT. As protein: CASSRLTGNTGELFF.

The genes are TRBV25-1 and TRBJ2-1; unclear D gene. V gave up 0 bases and J gave up 6 bases, with 6 bases separating them. Looked up from germline, CDR1 is MGHDK and CDR2 is SYGVNS. The CDR3 is 13 amino acids. The CDR3 region has the DNA TGTGCCAGCAGTGAATATTCCGGCAATGAGCAGTTCTTC. It yields the protein CASSEYSGNEQFF.

The rearrangement links TRBV20-1 to TRBJ1-5; D is perhaps TRBD1 (6 bases). This CDR3 spans 15 amino acids. The germline V and J ends were trimmed by 0 bases and 6 bases, with 15 bases remaining between them. CDR1 is DFQATT and CDR2 is SNEGSKA in the germline V gene (reference sequence). The CDR3 here is CSAREGGGSGQPQHF. The CDR3 region has the DNA TGCAGTGCTAGAGAGGGAGGGGGGAGCGGTCAGCCCCAGCATTTT.

V and J are TRBV5-4 and TRBJ1-2, with 8 bases aligning to TRBD1. The J segment lost 5 bases and the V segment lost 0 bases, leaving 6 bases of the junction unmatched. The CDR3 runs to 15 residues. Germline V CDR1 and CDR2: SGHNT, YYREEE (reference sequence). The CDR3 loop reads CASSLGGTGEYGYTF. DNA of the CDR3: TGTGCCAGCAGCTTGGGAGGGACAGGAGAATATGGCTACACCTTC.

The CDR3 here is CASSQAGGSYNEQFF. The CDR3 bases are TGTGCCAGCAGTCAAGCGGGAGGATCCTACAATGAGCAGTTCTTC. This chain uses TRBV28 with TRBJ2-1; TRBD2 matches 9 bases. This CDR3 is built from 15 residues. Germline CDR1 is MDHEN and CDR2 is SYDVKM. The V and J ends lost 5 bases and 1 base, in that order; junction bases with no gene match: 3. Based on the CDR3 plus reference TRBV28 and TRBJ2-1, the full variable domain is DVKVTQSSRYLVKRTGEKVFLECVQDMDHENMFWYRQDPGLGLRLIYFSYDVKMKEKGDIPEGYSVSREKKERFSLILESASTNQTSMYLCASSQAGGSYNEQFFGPGTRLTVL.

The J gene is TRBJ1-2, the V gene TRBV6-1; the match to TRBD1 covers 7 bases. This CDR3 is built from 16 residues. Germline V gene data show CDR1 as MNHNS and CDR2 as SASEGT. V was clipped by 1 base and J by 8 bases; unmatched bases: 13. The CDR3 DNA follows: TGTGCCAGCAGTGAAGAAGTGGCTCTAGGGGGCTCGGGCTACACCTTC. This encodes CASSEEVALGGSGYTF.

The J gene is TRBJ1-6, the V gene TRBV2, with D possibly being TRBD1 (5 bases). The CDR3 spans 15 residues. Between the trimmed V and J ends, which lost 6 bases and 8 bases, there was a span of 17 bases. In germline, CDR1 is SNHLY, CDR2 FYNNEI. CDR3 protein: CASRRPGLKDSPLHF. The CDR3 DNA reads as TGTGCCAGCAGAAGACCGGGACTCAAGGATTCACCCCTCCACTTT.

V gene TRBV29-1 combines with J gene TRBJ1-1; tentative D call: TRBD1 (5 bases). The CDR3 totals 12 residues. V gave up 7 bases and J gave up 1 base, with 10 bases separating them. Germline assignment: CDR1 SQVTM and CDR2 ANQGSEA. CDR3 nucleotide sequence: TGCAGCGGGGGGGACCAGAACACTGAAGCTTTCTTT. Translating gives CSGGDQNTEAFF. The complete variable domain, with remaining parts taken from reference TRBV29-1 and TRBJ1-1, reads SAVISQKPSRDICQRGTSLTIQCQVDSQVTMMFWYRQQPGQSLTLIATANQGSEATYESGFVIDKFPISRPNLTFSTLTVSNMSPEDSSIYLCSGGDQNTEAFFGQGTRLTVV.

This clonotype was observed a single time. V is TRBV18 and J is TRBJ1-4; the D gene is possibly TRBD1 (6 bases). CDR1 KGHSH and CDR2 LQKENI come from the germline V gene. The CDR3 length is 15 residues. Trimming left V 4 bases short and J 3 bases short, with 12 bases between. The CDR3 region has the DNA TGTGCCAGCTCACTTGGACAGTCGGCTAATGAAAAACTGTTTTTT. It is translated as CASSLGQSANEKLFF.

The chain employs TRBV30 and TRBJ1-2; the D is unclear. The CDR3 covers 15 residues. The germline gives CDR1 GTSNPN, CDR2 SVGIG (reference sequence). Trimming took 3 bases from V and 0 from J, leaving 14 bases between them. DNA for the CDR3: TGTGCCTGGAGGAGAATAGTCCGTTCTAACTATGGCTACACCTTC. Protein sequence: CAWRRIVRSNYGYTF. The whole variable domain, remainder taken from reference TRBV30 and TRBJ1-2, is SQTIHQWPATLVQPVGSPLSLECTVEGTSNPNLYWYRQAAGRGLQLLFYSVGIGQISSEVPQNLSASRPQDRQFILSSKKLLLSDSGFYLCAWRRIVRSNYGYTFGSGTRLTVV.

The rearrangement joins TRBV5-1 to TRBJ2-1, with D hard to call. The CDR3 length is 15 residues. V gave up 3 bases and J gave up 0 bases, with 10 bases separating them. Germline V gene data show CDR1 as SGHRS and CDR2 as YFSETQ. CDR3 in amino acids: CASSYLESSYNEQFF. The DNA for the CDR3 is TGCGCCAGCAGCTACCTAGAAAGCTCCTACAATGAGCAGTTCTTC. Together with reference TRBV5-1 and TRBJ2-1, the CDR3 gives the full variable domain: KAGVTQTPRYLIKTRGQQVTLSCSPISGHRSVSWYQQTPGQGLQFLFEYFSETQRNKGNFPGRFSGRQFSNSRSEMNVSTLELGDSALYLCASSYLESSYNEQFFGPGTRLTVL.

This clonotype was counted a single time. This sequence joins TRBV29-1 and TRBJ2-7, with D maybe TRBD1 (6 bases). Between the trimmed V and J ends, which lost 6 bases and 0 bases, there was a span of 12 bases. This CDR3 comprises 13 residues. The V gene's germline CDR1 is SQVTM and CDR2 ANQGSEA. The CDR3 loop is CSVQRGSSYEQYF. In DNA, the CDR3 is TGCAGCGTCCAGAGGGGGTCCTCCTACGAGCAGTACTTC.

The chain recombines TRBV15 with TRBJ2-3, with 9 bases that match TRBD2. J was trimmed by 4 bases and V by 6 bases; bases with no gene match: 11. The length of the CDR3 is 16 residues. Germline-derived CDR1 and CDR2 are LNHNV and YYDKDF (reference sequence). The CDR3 DNA sequence: TGTGCCACCAGTTCGCGTGGCGGGGGGGCCTCAGATACGCAGTATTTT. Protein sequence: CATSSRGGGASDTQYF.